The next 24 T cell receptor beta chains were all read from a single sample in a study of blood T cell repertoires in COVID-19 (dated by TCRdb to 2019 to 2021). The library was obtained by the immunoSEQ multiplex PCR assay. TCRdb took over this immuneACCESS table, retaining in-frame rearrangements with V and J assigned. Such tables are incomplete; in checked studies, under half of the missing clones stem from an unresolved V gene, and the remainder is unexplained. This sample has tens of thousands of clones in its table, and 76% of those were observed once. About a quarter of the sample is taken by the ten largest. Sequencing was performed on peripheral blood. Every receptor here comes from a man older than 75 with acute or convalescent COVID-19.

V is TRBV6-5 and J is TRBJ2-5, with D maybe TRBD1 (5 bases). The CDR3 totals 14 residues. Deletions cut 2 bases from V and 7 bases from J, with 14 bases between. Germline CDR1 and CDR2: MNHEY and SVGAGI. CDR3 sequence: CASSYRQGSGTQYF. CDR3 nucleotides: TGTGCCAGCAGTTACCGGCAGGGAAGTGGGACCCAGTACTTC.

This chain connects TRBV4-2 to TRBJ2-7; 8 bases are shared with TRBD1. The germline gives CDR1 LGHNA, CDR2 YNFKEQ. There are 16 residues in the CDR3. Trimming cost V 4 bases and J 3 bases; bases outside gene matches: 11. CDR3: CASSLTPGTGDYEQYF. The CDR3 DNA reads as TGTGCCAGCAGCCTCACCCCCGGGACAGGAGACTACGAGCAGTACTTC.

V is TRBV7-6 and J is TRBJ1-1; TRBD1 matches at 11 bases. From germline, CDR1 is SGHVS and CDR2 FNYEAQ. V was pared by 5 bases and J by 6 bases, with 8 bases of the junction left unmatched. The CDR3 has 15 residues. CDR3 loop: CASSARDRGSPEAFF. CDR3 nucleotides: TGTGCCAGCAGCGCCCGGGACAGGGGGTCTCCTGAAGCTTTCTTT.

This chain uses TRBV11-2 with TRBJ1-2, with 9 nucleotides matching TRBD1. The J segment lost 4 bases and the V segment lost 4 bases, leaving 10 bases of the junction unmatched. The CDR3 length is 16 residues. The V gene's germline CDR1 is SGHAT and CDR2 FQNNGV. The CDR3 nucleotides read TGTGCCAGCAGCTCCCACGTACAGGGGGCAATCTATGGCTACACCTTC. It specifies CASSSHVQGAIYGYTF. Combining the CDR3 with reference TRBV11-2 and TRBJ1-2 gives the whole variable domain EAGVAQSPRYKIIEKRQSVAFWCNPISGHATLYWYQQILGQGPKLLIQFQNNGVVDDSQLPKDRFSAERLKGVDSTLKIQPAKLEDSAVYLCASSSHVQGAIYGYTFGSGTRLTVV.

The chain joins TRBV5-1 to TRBJ1-1; D is undetermined. The CDR3 loop spans 14 amino acids. Germline CDR1 reads SGHRS; CDR2 reads YFSETQ. Trimming shortened V by 3 bases and J by 4 bases, and 13 bases separated the two germline ends. In DNA, the CDR3 is TGCGCCAGCAGCTCGGGAGAATCGGGCACTGAAGCTTTCTTT. Translating gives CASSSGESGTEAFF.

J is TRBJ1-2 and V is TRBV6-1, with 9 bases identical to TRBD1. CDR1 and CDR2 (germline): MNHNS, SASEGT. V lost 6 bases to trimming and J lost 5 bases; unmatched junction nucleotides: 13. The CDR3 covers 16 residues. The CDR3 region has the DNA TGTGCCAGCAGGGAAATTTCGGGACAGGGTGGTTATGGCTACACCTTC. Residues: CASREISGQGGYGYTF.

V and J are TRBV6-5 and TRBJ2-3; TRBD2 agrees at 9 bases. The CDR3 is made up of 16 amino acids. The trim removed 1 base at V and 6 bases at J, leaving 8 bases unmatched. The germline CDR1 and CDR2 sequences are MNHEY and SVGAGI. The CDR3, as DNA: TGTGCCAGCAGTTACTTGGCGGGGGGGCGTGGGGATACGCAGTATTTT. Encoded protein: CASSYLAGGRGDTQYF.

CDR3 in amino acids: CASSLYYEQYF. The CDR3 nucleotides read TGTGCCAGCAGCCTTTACTACGAGCAGTACTTC. J is TRBJ2-7 and V is TRBV14; D unclear. The CDR3 contains 11 residues. Between the trimmed V and J ends, which lost 4 bases and 3 bases, there was a span of 4 bases. The germline V gene has CDR1 SGHDN and CDR2 FVKESK. The full variable domain, rest sourced from reference TRBV14 and TRBJ2-7, is EAGVTQFPSHSVIEKGQTVTLRCDPISGHDNLYWYRRVMGKEIKFLLHFVKESKQDESGMPNNRFLAERTGGTYSTLKVQPAELEDSGVYFCASSLYYEQYFGPGTRLTVT.

V gene TRBV5-6 combines with J gene TRBJ2-1, with D possibly TRBD1 on 6 matching bases. CDR1 is SGHDT and CDR2 is YYEEEE in the germline V gene. This CDR3 spans 14 amino acids. V was shortened by 4 bases and J by 6 bases, with 14 bases between the two germline ends. The CDR3 DNA is TGTGCCAGCAGCAAACACAGGGTAGGCAATGAGCAGTTCTTC. This codes for CASSKHRVGNEQFF.

The J gene is TRBJ2-1, the V gene TRBV4-2; 10 nucleotides line up with TRBD2. V gave up 4 bases and J gave up 8 bases; unmatched junction bases: 14. The CDR3 extends over 17 amino acids. CDR1 and CDR2 (germline): LGHNA, YNFKEQ. The CDR3 region has the DNA TGTGCCAGCAGCCCTCGGGTAGCGGGGGGTGCGAGGGATGAGCAGTTCTTC. Protein sequence: CASSPRVAGGARDEQFF.

This sequence joins TRBV6-1 and TRBJ2-7; 15 nucleotides align to TRBD2. V was clipped by 2 bases and J by 4 bases; unmatched bases: 9. Germline lookup yields CDR1 MNHNS and CDR2 SASEGT. CDR3 size: 18 residues. CDR3 DNA: TGTGCCAGCAGTGAATGGACTAGCGGGGGGGGCACGAGGTACGAGCAGTACTTC. It codes for CASSEWTSGGGTRYEQYF.

This clone has at least ten counts. The junction shows a germline mismatch at one end, possibly a read error. The gene calls are TRBV7-7 and TRBJ2-1, with 7 bases lining up with TRBD2. The germline V gene encodes CDR1 SSHAT and CDR2 FNYEAQ (reference sequence). This CDR3 contains 17 residues. CDR3 bases: TGTGCTAGCAGCTTAGGAAGTCCTAGCGGTGTTTACAATGAGCAGTTCTTC. Translating gives CASSLGSPSGVYNEQFF.

J is TRBJ2-1 and V is TRBV9; D is possibly TRBD1 (5 bases). The germline V and J ends were trimmed by 0 bases and 4 bases, with 8 bases remaining between them. Germline V CDR1 and CDR2: SGDLS, YYNGEE. There are 14 residues in the CDR3. CDR3 amino acids: CASSVAGFYNEQFF. In DNA form, the CDR3 reads TGTGCCAGCAGCGTAGCAGGGTTTTACAATGAGCAGTTCTTC.

The chain joins TRBV6-5 to TRBJ1-5; 8 bases agree with TRBD1. The CDR3 covers 15 residues. V lost 6 bases to trimming and J lost 7 bases; unmatched junction nucleotides: 11. CDR1 and CDR2 from the germline V gene are MNHEY and SVGAGI. This chain's CDR3 is CASSAGTGLGQPQHF. The CDR3 DNA reads TGTGCCAGCAGCGCCGGGACAGGCTTGGGGCAGCCCCAGCATTTT.

This CDR3 is CASSDVTALYEQYF. The CDR3 region has the DNA TGTGCCAGCAGTGATGTGACAGCCCTCTACGAGCAGTACTTC. The chain recombines TRBV6-1 with TRBJ2-7; D is possibly TRBD1 (5 bases). The CDR3 spans 14 residues. The germline gives CDR1 MNHNS, CDR2 SASEGT. V was clipped by 3 bases and J by 3 bases, with 12 bases between them.

The rearrangement links TRBV7-9 to TRBJ2-2; TRBD1 matches at 9 bases. CDR3 length: 16 amino acids. V lost 3 bases, J lost 1 base, and 3 bases stayed unmatched. CDR1 and CDR2 (germline): SEHNR, FQNEAQ (reference sequence). CDR3 sequence (DNA): TGTGCCAGCAGCTTGGGGACAGGGCGGAACACCGGGGAGCTGTTTTTT. Translating gives CASSLGTGRNTGELFF.

V usage is TRBV10-3 and J usage is TRBJ2-7; 8 nucleotides match TRBD1. In germline, CDR1 is ENHRY, CDR2 SYGVKD. The CDR3 has 14 amino acids. V dropped 10 bases and J dropped 0; count of bases not matched to a gene: 8. CDR3 region: CATTSDRDSYEQYF. The CDR3 DNA sequence: TGTGCCACTACTTCGGACAGGGACTCCTACGAGCAGTACTTC.

The V gene is TRBV6-4, the J gene TRBJ1-2; TRBD1 matches at 12 bases. There are 16 residues in the CDR3. Trimming removed 3 bases from V and 7 bases from J; junction bases left unmatched: 9. CDR1 is MRHNA and CDR2 is SNTAGT in the germline V gene. The CDR3 protein is CASSEGDRGRGSGYTF. As DNA, the CDR3 is TGTGCCAGCAGTGAAGGGGACAGGGGGCGCGGTAGTGGCTACACCTTC.

This chain joins TRBV5-4 and TRBJ1-2; the D gene is possibly TRBD1 (6 bases). This CDR3 contains 13 residues. From germline, CDR1 is SGHNT and CDR2 YYREEE (reference sequence). V shed 5 bases and J shed 2 bases, with 10 bases lying between them. CDR3 nucleotides: TGTGCCAGCAGTTACAGGGCGAACTATGGCTACACCTTC. Its protein is CASSYRANYGYTF.

The V and J genes are TRBV18 and TRBJ1-4, with D uncertain. CDR1 and CDR2 from the germline V gene are KGHSH and LQKENI. V was clipped by 6 bases and J by 7 bases, with 15 bases between them. The CDR3 is 14 amino acids. The CDR3 loop reads CASSLDWGGEKLFF. The CDR3 coding sequence is TGTGCCAGCTCGCTGGACTGGGGAGGTGAAAAACTGTTTTTT.

This clone was seen a few times. This rearrangement joins TRBV3-1 (or the pseudogene TRBV3-2) to TRBJ2-3; 9 bases map to TRBD2. The length of the CDR3 is 17 residues. Unmatched junction bases numbered 9, after V lost 0 bases and J lost 5 bases. CDR1 and CDR2 from the germline V gene are LGHDT and YNNKEL (reference sequence). CDR3 bases: TGTGCCAGCAGCCAAGATCTGGCGGGGGGGCCCCAAGATACGCAGTATTTT. Its translation: CASSQDLAGGPQDTQYF.

The rearrangement joins TRBV28 to TRBJ2-7; 12 nucleotides align to TRBD2. This CDR3 contains 13 residues. Trimming at V came to 9 bases and at J to 12 bases, leaving 12 bases not matched to a gene. Germline loops: CDR1 MDHEN, CDR2 SYDVKM. The DNA of the CDR3 is TGTGCCAGTGCCCTAGCGGGAGGGCCCGGAGCGTACTTC. This gives the protein CASALAGGPGAYF.

This chain joins TRBV5-1 and TRBJ2-5; 12 bases agree with TRBD1. The length of the CDR3 is 16 residues. Looked up from germline, CDR1 is SGHRS and CDR2 is YFSETQ. The V and J ends lost 3 bases and 5 bases, in that order; junction bases with no gene match: 8. DNA for the CDR3: TGCGCCAGCAGCTCGGCGGGACAGGGGGCTGGGGAGACCCAGTACTTC. This sequence encodes CASSSAGQGAGETQYF.

The CDR3 DNA reads TGTGCCAGCAGTTGGGGCGGGAGCTCCTACGAGCAGTACTTC. This encodes CASSWGGSSYEQYF. The gene calls are TRBV28 and TRBJ2-7, with TRBD2 matching over 7 bases. Losses at the gene ends were 4 bases for V and 0 bases for J; bases not matched to a gene: 3. CDR1 and CDR2 from the germline V gene are MDHEN and SYDVKM. This CDR3 region has 14 residues.